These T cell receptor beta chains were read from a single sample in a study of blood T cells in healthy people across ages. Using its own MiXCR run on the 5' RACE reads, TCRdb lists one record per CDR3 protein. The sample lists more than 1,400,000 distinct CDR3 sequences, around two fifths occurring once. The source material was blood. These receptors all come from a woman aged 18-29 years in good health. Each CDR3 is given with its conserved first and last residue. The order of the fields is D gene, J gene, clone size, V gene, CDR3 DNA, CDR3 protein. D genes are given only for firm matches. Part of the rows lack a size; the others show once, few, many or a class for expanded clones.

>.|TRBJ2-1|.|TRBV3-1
TGTGCCAGCAGCCAAGATGGGGCGGGGGCGTACAATGAGCAGTTCTTC
CASSQDGAGAYNEQFF
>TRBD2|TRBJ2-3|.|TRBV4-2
TGTGCCAGCAGCGCACGACTAGCGGGAGGGGGTGATACGCAGTATTTT
CASSARLAGGGDTQYF
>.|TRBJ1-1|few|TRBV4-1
TGCGCCAGCAGCCAAGATACCCTGCTGGACAGTCTAATGAACACTGAAGCTTTCTTT
CASSQDTLLDSLMNTEAFF
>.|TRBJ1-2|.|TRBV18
TGTGCCAGCTCACCACTGATCGACGGGGACGGCTACACCTTC
CASSPLIDGDGYTF
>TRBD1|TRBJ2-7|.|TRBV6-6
TGTGCCAGCAGATCCCGACAGGGTTCCTACGAGCAGTACTTC
CASRSRQGSYEQYF
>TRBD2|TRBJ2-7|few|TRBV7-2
TGTGCCAGCAGAGAAGTAGCGGGAGTTGGGTCCTACGAGCAGTACTTC
CASREVAGVGSYEQYF
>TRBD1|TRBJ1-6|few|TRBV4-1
TGCGCCAGCAGCCAAGGGCCAGGGGGCGTGTGGCCATCACCCCTCCACTTT
CASSQGPGGVWPSPLHF
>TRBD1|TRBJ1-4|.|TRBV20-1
TGCAGTGCTAGAGTATCCCGACAGGGCGGAGAAAAACTGTTTTTT
CSARVSRQGGEKLFF
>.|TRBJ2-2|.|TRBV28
TGTGCCACCGAGCAGAGCGCGAACACCGGGGAGCTGTTTTTT
CATEQSANTGELFF
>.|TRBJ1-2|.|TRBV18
TGTGCCAGCTCAGCCTCAATACAGTCCGCTCATGGCTACACCTTC
CASSASIQSAHGYTF
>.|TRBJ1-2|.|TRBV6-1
TGTGCCAGCTCCCCCGACGGAGGGCTATCTTTATATGGCTACACCTTC
CASSPDGGLSLYGYTF
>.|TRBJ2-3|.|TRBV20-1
TGCAGCGCTAGAGATGACAGCACCACAGATACGCAGTATTTT
CSARDDSTTDTQYF
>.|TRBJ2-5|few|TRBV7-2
TGTGCCAGCAGCTTATTAGGGGGAAGGGAGACCCAGTACTTC
CASSLLGGRETQYF
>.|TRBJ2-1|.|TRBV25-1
TGTGCCAGCAGTGACCCAGGGTACCATGAGCAGTTCTTC
CASSDPGYHEQFF
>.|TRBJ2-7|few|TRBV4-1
TGCGCCAGCAGCCAAGATTGGGGTGGCAGTATCTACGAGCAGTACTTC
CASSQDWGGSIYEQYF
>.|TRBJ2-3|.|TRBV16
TGTGCCAGCAGCCAATCAGGTCCGGGAGATACGCAGTATTTT
CASSQSGPGDTQYF
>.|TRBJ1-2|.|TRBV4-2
TGTGTCAGCAGCCAAGCCGTTGGAGGGGCCCATGGCTACACCTTC
CVSSQAVGGAHGYTF
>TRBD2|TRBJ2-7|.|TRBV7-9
TGTGCCGGCAGCCCAGCGTTTACTAGCGAGAGCTCCTACGAGCAGTACTTC
CAGSPAFTSESSYEQYF
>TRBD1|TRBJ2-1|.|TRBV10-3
TGTGCCACTACAGGGGGCCTTGGCGATGAGCAGTTCTTC
CATTGGLGDEQFF
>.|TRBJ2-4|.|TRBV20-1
TGCAGTACTAGAAACGAAGCGGCCCGCGAGGGGCAGTACTTC
CSTRNEAAREGQYF
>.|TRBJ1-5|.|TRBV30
TGTGCCTGGAGTTACACGAGCAATCAGCCCCAGCATTTT
CAWSYTSNQPQHF
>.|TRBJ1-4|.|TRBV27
TGTGCCAGCAGTTTGGCAGTTCAGGGTAAAAAACTGTTTTTT
CASSLAVQGKKLFF
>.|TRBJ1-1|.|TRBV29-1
TGCAGCGTTTATACGGGACAATTTGAAGCTTTCTTT
CSVYTGQFEAFF
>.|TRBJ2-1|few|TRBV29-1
TGCAGCGTTGTCCCTCGAGGGACAAGCTCCTACAATGAGCAGTTCTTC
CSVVPRGTSSYNEQFF
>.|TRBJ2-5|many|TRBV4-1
TGCGCCAGCAGTACCACGGTTACGGGGTACCAAGAGACCCAGTACTTC
CASSTTVTGYQETQYF
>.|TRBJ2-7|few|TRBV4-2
TGTGCCAGCAGCCACCCCGGGACCGAGCAGTACTTC
CASSHPGTEQYF
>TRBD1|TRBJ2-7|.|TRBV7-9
TGTGCCAGCAGCTTAGCCCTATGGACAGGGGGATCCTACGAGCAGTACTTC
CASSLALWTGGSYEQYF
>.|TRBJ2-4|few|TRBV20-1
TGCAGTGCGGAGGGGCCCAAAAACATTCAGTACTTC
CSAEGPKNIQYF
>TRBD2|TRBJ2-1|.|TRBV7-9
TGTGCCAGCAGCTTAATGGGACTAGCGGACAATGAGCAGTTCTTC
CASSLMGLADNEQFF
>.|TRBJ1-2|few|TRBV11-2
TGTGCCAGCAGCTGGGCTGGAGCAAACTATGGCTACACCTTC
CASSWAGANYGYTF
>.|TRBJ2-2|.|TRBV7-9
TGTGCCAGCAGCCCGGGACGGTACACCGGGGAGCTGTTTTTT
CASSPGRYTGELFF
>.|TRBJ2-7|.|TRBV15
TGTGCCACCAGCACGGAGGATACAGGGTTAGACTACGAGCAGTACTTC
CATSTEDTGLDYEQYF
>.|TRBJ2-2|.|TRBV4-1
TGCGCCAGCAGCGAGGGAGGGGGTCGTGTCACCGGGGAGCTGTTTTTT
CASSEGGGRVTGELFF
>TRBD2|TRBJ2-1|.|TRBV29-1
TGCAGCGTTGAAGACCCTACTAGCGGGGGATACAATGAGCAGTTCTTC
CSVEDPTSGGYNEQFF
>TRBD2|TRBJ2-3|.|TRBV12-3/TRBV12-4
TGTGCCAGCAGTGGGACTAAAGGTTACAAAGATACGCAGTATTTT
CASSGTKGYKDTQYF
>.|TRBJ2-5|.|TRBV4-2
TGTGCCAGCAGCCAAGATTTCAGGGGTGAAGAGCAGTACTTC
CASSQDFRGEEQYF
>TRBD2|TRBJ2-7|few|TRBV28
TGTGCCAGCAGTTTACTAGCGGGTAATTCCTACAATGAGCAGTACTTC
CASSLLAGNSYNEQYF
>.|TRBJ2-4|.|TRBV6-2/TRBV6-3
TGTGCCAGCAGTTACTCGATCCGGGTTGGGAAAAACATTCAGTACTTC
CASSYSIRVGKNIQYF
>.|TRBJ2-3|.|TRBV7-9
TGTGCCAGCAGCCCCACCGGAGGGCATGCAGATACGCAGTATTTT
CASSPTGGHADTQYF
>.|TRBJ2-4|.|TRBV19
TGTGCCAGTAGTTCCATCGACGGACGCATTGAAAACATTCAGTACTTC
CASSSIDGRIENIQYF
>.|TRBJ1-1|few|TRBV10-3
TGTGCCATCAGTTCCGGGACCCTGAACACTGAAGCTTTCTTT
CAISSGTLNTEAFF
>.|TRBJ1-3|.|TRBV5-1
TGCGCCAGTGGGACTGACTCTGGAAACACCATATATTTT
CASGTDSGNTIYF
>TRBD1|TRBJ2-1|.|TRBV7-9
TGTGCCAGCAGCGCCTCCCAGGGGGCTTCGAACAATGAGCAGTTCTTC
CASSASQGASNNEQFF
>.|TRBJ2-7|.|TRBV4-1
TGCGCCAGCAGCCAAGAAGTTCGCCTTAGGGCAGGTTCCTACAAGCAGTACTTC
CASSQEVRLRAGSYKQYF
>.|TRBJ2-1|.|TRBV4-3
TGCGCCAGCAGCCAGGCGACAGACAATGAGCAGTTCTTC
CASSQATDNEQFF
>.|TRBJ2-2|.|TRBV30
TGTGCCTGGAGGCGGGACCACGGGGAGCTGTTTTTT
CAWRRDHGELFF
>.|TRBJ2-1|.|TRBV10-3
TGTGCCATCAGTGAGGCGTCGGCCGATGGTGAGCAGTTCTTC
CAISEASADGEQFF
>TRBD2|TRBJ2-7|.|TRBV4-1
TGCGCCAGCAGCCAAGGATCAGCGGGAGACTTGATGGCCTACGAGCAGTACTTC
CASSQGSAGDLMAYEQYF
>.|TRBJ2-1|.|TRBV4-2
TGTGCCAGCAGCCAAGCAGATAGCGAGTTCGTCGATGAGCAGTTCTTC
CASSQADSEFVDEQFF
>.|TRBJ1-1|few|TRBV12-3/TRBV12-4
TGTGCCAGCACCCGAGACAGTGTTAGCACTGAAGCTTTCTTT
CASTRDSVSTEAFF
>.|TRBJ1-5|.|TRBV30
TGTGCCTGGAGTGGGCCCTCGGATACCAATCAGCCCCAGCATTTT
CAWSGPSDTNQPQHF
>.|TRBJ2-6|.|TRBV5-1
TGCGCCAGCAGTTTGATGGGACCGCTCTCTGGGGCCAACGTCCTGACTTTC
CASSLMGPLSGANVLTF
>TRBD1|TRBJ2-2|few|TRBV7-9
TGTGCCAGCAGCTTAGTAGGGACAGGATACACCGGGGAGCTGTTTTTT
CASSLVGTGYTGELFF
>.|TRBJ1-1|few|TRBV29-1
TGCAGCGTTAGACCCGGGAACACTGAAGCTTTCTTT
CSVRPGNTEAFF